Reported below is one T cell receptor beta chain. Different DNA sequences within this sample yield the same CDR3. V trimming: 4 bases; J trimming: 4 bases; junction bases outside the gene matches: 5. This CDR3 comprises 14 residues. Germline V gene lookup returns CDR1 SGHNT and CDR2 YYREEE (reference sequence). The data were obtained in a study of blood T cell repertoires in COVID-19. About the study: Acute and convalescent COVID-19 specimens originated in the United States, Italy and Spain. The analysed material was cDNA or gDNA that came from T cells, B-cell-depleted T cells, or PBMCs.

Per the study methods: Quantification of nucleated cells was approximated via reference gene primer amplification. Only in-frame clones appear in the TCRdb table, and some are missing; sequencing was by immunoSEQ multiplex PCR. The V and J calls and clone size come from that table; D and trimming were worked out from the DNA. The sample lists more than 90,000 clones, 84% occurring once. The sequence was obtained from a human donor in a cohort sampled during active COVID-19. Input material: peripheral blood. The chain has TRBV5-4 and TRBJ1-2; 9 bases align to TRBD1. In nucleotides, the CDR3 is TGTGCCAGCAGCCCAGGACAGGGGAGCTATGGCTACACCTTC. Protein: CASSPGQGSYGYTF.